The entry below gives a single TCR beta chain sequence along with its context. Antigen unknown. The data were obtained in a study of cytomegalovirus exposure and HLA in healthy donors. The V gene end was trimmed by 6 bases and the J gene end by 7 bases; junction bases not matched to a gene: 15. CDR1 is LNHDA and CDR2 is SQIVND in the germline V gene (reference sequence). The CDR3 is 16 amino acids. Study-wide points: Reportedly, diagnosis of cytomegalovirus status by the classifier showed high specificity and sensitivity.

The PCR contained 60 Vbeta and 13 Jbeta primers. Here immunoSEQ multiplex PCR was the method, and the copy in TCRdb shows in-frame clones only, minus some. In the table there are 180,000 or so clones, more than 60% of which are singletons. The TCR originated in a woman in her 40s in good health and CMV-seropositive. The sample comprised PBMCs. The rearrangement joins TRBV19 to TRBJ2-1; the match to TRBD2 covers 7 bases. The CDR3 coding sequence is TGTGCCAGTAGCCCTAACCCAGCGGGGTATCGAAATGAGCAGTTCTTC. It translates to CASSPNPAGYRNEQFF.